Reported below is one TCR beta chain. These data come from a study of blood T cell repertoires in COVID-19. Data came from immunoSEQ multiplex PCR; TCRdb stores just in-frame clones and leaves some out. The sample shows about 190,000 clones, around 85% of them seen only once. This CDR3 is 15 amino acids long. Germline V gene sequence: CDR1 SGDLS, CDR2 YYNGEE. The V end lost 0 bases, the J end lost 3 bases, and 9 bases lay between the germline ends. The sample comprised peripheral blood. The rearrangement uses TRBV9 and TRBJ1-4; no firm D call. This TCR was recovered from a man in his sixties or seventies with active or convalescent COVID-19. CDR3: CASSVGVGANEKLFF. DNA for the CDR3: TGTGCCAGCAGCGTAGGGGTGGGAGCTAATGAAAAACTGTTTTTT.